One and the same sample provided the 15 T cell receptor beta chains below, sequenced in a study of CD8+ T cells in alopecia areata. Treatment in this sample: oral pan-JAK inhibitor, 5-10 mg twice daily. Reverse transcribed after extraction, RNA yielded cDNA as the sequencing template. The repertoire was sequenced with immunoSEQ multiplex PCR; TCRdb's copy has only in-frame clones and lacks some. The sample has around 170,000 clones; 40% to 55% are singletons. The material sequenced was CD8+ T cells sorted from blood, taken at week 52, from a patient treated with tofacitinib. These receptors originate from a human donor with alopecia areata.

Worth noting for this clone: Other nucleotide sequences from this sample produce the same CDR3. The chain uses TRBV27 and TRBJ1-1; D may be TRBD1 (5 bases). The V gene lost 5 bases and the J gene lost 3 bases, with 10 bases spanning the gap. The length of the CDR3 is 13 residues. Germline V gives CDR1 MNHEY, CDR2 SMNVEV (reference sequence). The DNA of the CDR3 is TGTGCCAGCAGTCCGTTAGGGGACACTGAAGCTTTCTTT. It translates to CASSPLGDTEAFF.

This clone showed up just once. The V call is TRBV30, the J call TRBJ2-2; a possible D gene is TRBD1 (6 bases). The CDR3 totals 14 residues. Germline lookup yields CDR1 GTSNPN and CDR2 SVGIG (reference sequence). V was shortened by 4 bases and J by 1 base, with 10 bases between the two germline ends. CDR3 region: CAWMWDMNTGELFF. The DNA of the CDR3 is TGTGCCTGGATGTGGGACATGAACACCGGGGAGCTGTTTTTT.

As DNA, the CDR3 is TGTGCCAGCAGAAACATGAACACTGAAGCTTTCTTT. It specifies CASRNMNTEAFF. The V gene is TRBV6-4, the J gene TRBJ1-1; D gene uncertain. The CDR3 is 12 residues long. The V gene lost 6 bases and the J gene lost 0 bases, with 5 bases spanning the gap. Germline V gene sequence: CDR1 MRHNA, CDR2 SNTAGT.

The rearrangement uses TRBV6-5 and TRBJ2-5; D not resolved. The CDR3 has 11 amino acids. CDR1 MNHEY and CDR2 SVGAGI come from the germline V gene. V was pared by 7 bases and J by 5 bases, with 8 bases between. This CDR3 is CASIGTETQYF. The CDR3 DNA reads TGTGCCAGCATAGGAACGGAGACCCAGTACTTC.

This clone has more than one count but fewer than ten. The V and J genes are TRBV7-3 and TRBJ2-3; 12 nucleotides match TRBD2. Per germline, CDR1 SGHTA and CDR2 FQGTGA. The CDR3 is made up of 15 amino acids. Germline trimming cut 2 bases from V and 5 bases from J; bases unmatched to any gene: 2. CDR3 residues: CASSLLAGGQDTQYF. Here the CDR3 DNA reads TGTGCCAGCAGCTTACTAGCGGGGGGGCAAGATACGCAGTATTTT.

This sequence joins TRBV25-1 and TRBJ1-5; 8 nucleotides match TRBD1. Germline CDR1 and CDR2: MGHDK and SYGVNS. The V and J ends lost 3 bases and 6 bases, in that order; junction bases with no gene match: 4. The CDR3 sequence is 14 residues long. The CDR3 DNA reads TGTGCCAGCAGTGATCGGACAGGGCTTCAGCCCCAGCATTTT. Translating gives CASSDRTGLQPQHF.

Ten or more counts support this clone. The chain joins TRBV6-4 to TRBJ1-5; 8 bases line up with TRBD1. CDR1 is MRHNA, CDR2 SNTAGT, per germline. The CDR3 length is 15 residues. The J segment lost 1 base and the V segment lost 6 bases, leaving 5 bases of the junction unmatched. The CDR3 DNA follows: TGTGCCAGCAGCTCACAGGGGGGAAGCAATCAGCCCCAGCATTTT. Protein: CASSSQGGSNQPQHF.

The rearrangement links TRBV5-1 to TRBJ2-3; the D gene could be TRBD1 or TRBD2 (5 bases each). Deletions cut 4 bases from V and 8 bases from J, with 17 bases between. Germline-derived CDR1 and CDR2 are SGHRS and YFSETQ. The CDR3 consists of 14 residues. DNA of the CDR3: TGCGCCAGCAGCAGCCGGGACCCGAGGGGTACGCAGTATTTT. Amino acid sequence: CASSSRDPRGTQYF.

This clone has a handful of counts. The genes are TRBV29-1 and TRBJ2-5, with D possibly being TRBD1 (5 bases). CDR3 length equals 13 residues. CDR1 and CDR2 (germline): SQVTM, ANQGSEA. V was clipped by 1 base and J by 3 bases, with 9 bases between them. DNA of the CDR3: TGCAGCGTTGAAGGGGGCAGTGAAGAGACCCAGTACTTC. This codes for CSVEGGSEETQYF.

The rearrangement links TRBV23-1 to TRBJ2-5; 9 nucleotides align to TRBD1. TRBV23-1 is an ORF for which the function is uncertain. J was trimmed by 5 bases and V by 4 bases; bases with no gene match: 8. The CDR3 covers 15 residues. CDR3: CASSRRGTGSETQYF. CDR3 coding DNA: TGCGCCAGCAGTCGCAGGGGGACAGGGTCGGAGACCCAGTACTTC.

Comments on this clone: Additional DNA sequences in this sample encode the identical CDR3. The chain carries TRBV9 and TRBJ1-5; perhaps TRBD1 as D (6 bases). Germline V gives CDR1 SGDLS, CDR2 YYNGEE. This CDR3 has 14 residues. The V end lost 3 bases, the J end lost 0 bases, and 7 bases lay between the germline ends. The CDR3 is CASSAGASNQPQHF. The CDR3 DNA follows: TGTGCCAGCAGCGCAGGGGCTAGCAATCAGCCCCAGCATTTT.

V and J are TRBV10-3 and TRBJ2-5, with D tentatively TRBD1 (6 bases). V was trimmed by 5 bases and J by 2 bases, leaving 9 bases between them. In germline, CDR1 is ENHRY, CDR2 SYGVKD. The CDR3 is 13 residues long. The CDR3 bases are TGTGCCATCAGTCGAGGACAGCAAGAGACCCAGTACTTC. This codes for CAISRGQQETQYF.

This clone came up a few times. The junction departs from germline at one end; a sequencing error may be responsible. This chain connects TRBV30 to TRBJ2-2, with TRBD2 matching over 9 bases. This CDR3 contains 14 residues. CDR1 GTSNPN and CDR2 SVGIG come from the germline V gene (reference sequence). For the CDR3, the DNA is TGTGCCTGGACTAGCGGGGAGAACAGCGGGGAGCTGTTTTTT. Its translation: CAWTSGENSGELFF.

The table lists this clone with a few counts. The CDR3 coding sequence is TGTGCCAGCAGCGGGGAGAACAGTGCCACTGAAGCTTTCTTT. This encodes CASSGENSATEAFF. The J gene is TRBJ1-1, the V gene TRBV9, with no clear D. The germline CDR1 and CDR2 sequences are SGDLS and YYNGEE. The V end lost 3 bases, the J end lost 4 bases, and 13 bases lay between the germline ends. The CDR3 has 14 amino acids.

This clone was recorded a few times. This chain connects TRBV29-1 to TRBJ2-7; D perhaps matches TRBD1 (5 bases). The CDR3 totals 13 residues. The V gene's germline CDR1 is SQVTM and CDR2 ANQGSEA. Trimming took 3 bases from V and 3 from J, leaving 12 bases between them. The chain's CDR3 is CSVDRGDGYEQYF. CDR3 coding DNA: TGCAGCGTTGATAGGGGTGATGGCTACGAGCAGTACTTC.